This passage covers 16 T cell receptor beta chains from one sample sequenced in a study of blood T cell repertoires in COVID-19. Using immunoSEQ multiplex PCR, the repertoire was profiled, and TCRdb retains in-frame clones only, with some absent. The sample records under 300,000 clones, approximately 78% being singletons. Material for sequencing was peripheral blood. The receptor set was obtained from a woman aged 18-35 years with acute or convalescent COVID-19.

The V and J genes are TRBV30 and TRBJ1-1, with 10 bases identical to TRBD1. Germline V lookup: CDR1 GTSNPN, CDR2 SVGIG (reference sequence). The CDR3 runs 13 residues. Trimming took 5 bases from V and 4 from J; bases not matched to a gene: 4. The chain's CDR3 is CAWLRTGGTEAFF. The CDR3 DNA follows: TGTGCCTGGTTGCGGACAGGGGGCACTGAAGCTTTCTTT.

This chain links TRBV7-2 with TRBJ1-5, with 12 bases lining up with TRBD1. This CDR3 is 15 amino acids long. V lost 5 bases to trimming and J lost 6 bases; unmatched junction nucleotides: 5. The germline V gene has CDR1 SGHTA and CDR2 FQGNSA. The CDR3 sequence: CASSGGQGAIQPQHF. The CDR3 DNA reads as TGTGCCAGCAGCGGGGGACAGGGGGCTATTCAGCCCCAGCATTTT.

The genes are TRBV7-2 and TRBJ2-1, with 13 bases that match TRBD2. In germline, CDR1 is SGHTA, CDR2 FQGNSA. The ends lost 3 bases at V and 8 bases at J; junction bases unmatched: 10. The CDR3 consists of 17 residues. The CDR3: CASSLRLAGGIPHEQFF. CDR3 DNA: TGTGCCAGCAGCTTGAGACTAGCGGGAGGAATCCCTCATGAGCAGTTCTTC.

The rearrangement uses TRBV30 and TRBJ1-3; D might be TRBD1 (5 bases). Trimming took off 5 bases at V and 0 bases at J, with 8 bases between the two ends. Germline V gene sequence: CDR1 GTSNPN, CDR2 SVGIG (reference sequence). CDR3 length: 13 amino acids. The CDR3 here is CAWGHSSGNTIYF. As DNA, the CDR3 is TGTGCCTGGGGACACAGCTCTGGAAACACCATATATTTT.

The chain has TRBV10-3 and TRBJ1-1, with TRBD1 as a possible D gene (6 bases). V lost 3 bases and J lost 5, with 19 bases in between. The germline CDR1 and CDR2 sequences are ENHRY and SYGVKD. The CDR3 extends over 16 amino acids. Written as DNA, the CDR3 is TGTGCCATCAGTGACGAGGCAGGGGTGAGTCAGACTGAAGCTTTCTTT. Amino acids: CAISDEAGVSQTEAFF.

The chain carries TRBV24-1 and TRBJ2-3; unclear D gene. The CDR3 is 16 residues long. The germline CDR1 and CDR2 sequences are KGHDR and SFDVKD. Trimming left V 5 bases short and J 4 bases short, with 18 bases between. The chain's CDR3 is CATSASGYQEADTQYF. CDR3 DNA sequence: TGTGCCACCAGTGCCTCTGGTTACCAAGAGGCAGATACGCAGTATTTT.

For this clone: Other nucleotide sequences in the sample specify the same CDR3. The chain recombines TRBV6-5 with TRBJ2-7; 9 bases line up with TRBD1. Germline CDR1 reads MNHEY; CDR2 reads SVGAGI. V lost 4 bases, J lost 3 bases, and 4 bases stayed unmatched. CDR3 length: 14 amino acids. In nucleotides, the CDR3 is TGTGCCAGCAGTTCGGGACAGGGCAGCTACGAGCAGTACTTC. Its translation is CASSSGQGSYEQYF.

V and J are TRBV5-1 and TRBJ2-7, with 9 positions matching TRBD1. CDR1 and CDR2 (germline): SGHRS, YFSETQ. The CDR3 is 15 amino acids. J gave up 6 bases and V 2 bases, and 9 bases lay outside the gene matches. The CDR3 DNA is TGCGCCAGCAGCTTTCGACAGGGGGGTTCGGGCGAGCAGTACTTC. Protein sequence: CASSFRQGGSGEQYF.

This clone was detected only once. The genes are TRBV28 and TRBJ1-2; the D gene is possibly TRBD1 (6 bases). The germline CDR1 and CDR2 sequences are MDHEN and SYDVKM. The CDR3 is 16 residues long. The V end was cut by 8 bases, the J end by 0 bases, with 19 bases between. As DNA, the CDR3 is TGTGCCAGCGGCCTACCCCCAGGGGCAGCTAACTATGGCTACACCTTC. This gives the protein CASGLPPGAANYGYTF.

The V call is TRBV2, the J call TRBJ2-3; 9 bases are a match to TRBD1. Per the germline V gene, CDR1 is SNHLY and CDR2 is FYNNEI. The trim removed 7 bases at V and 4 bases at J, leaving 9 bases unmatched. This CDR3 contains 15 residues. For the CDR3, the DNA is TGTGCCAGCACCTTGGACAGGGGTTTGGCAGATACGCAGTATTTT. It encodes CASTLDRGLADTQYF. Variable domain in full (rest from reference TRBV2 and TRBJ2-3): EPEVTQTPSHQVTQMGQEVILRCVPISNHLYFYWYRQILGQKVEFLVSFYNNEISEKSEIFDDQFSVERPDGSNFTLKIRSTKLEDSAMYFCASTLDRGLADTQYFGPGTRLTVL.

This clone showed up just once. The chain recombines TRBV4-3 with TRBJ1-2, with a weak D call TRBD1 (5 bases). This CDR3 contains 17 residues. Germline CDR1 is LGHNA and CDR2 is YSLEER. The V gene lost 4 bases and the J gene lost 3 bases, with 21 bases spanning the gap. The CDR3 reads CASSPSNLRGSDYGYTF. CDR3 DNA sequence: TGCGCCAGCAGCCCCAGTAATCTAAGGGGATCGGACTATGGCTACACCTTC.

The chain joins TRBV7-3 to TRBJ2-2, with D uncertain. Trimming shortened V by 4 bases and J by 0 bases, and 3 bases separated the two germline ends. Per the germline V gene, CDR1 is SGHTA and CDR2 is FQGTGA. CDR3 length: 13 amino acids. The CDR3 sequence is CASSSTNTGELFF. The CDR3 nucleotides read TGTGCCAGCAGCTCCACGAACACCGGGGAGCTGTTTTTT.

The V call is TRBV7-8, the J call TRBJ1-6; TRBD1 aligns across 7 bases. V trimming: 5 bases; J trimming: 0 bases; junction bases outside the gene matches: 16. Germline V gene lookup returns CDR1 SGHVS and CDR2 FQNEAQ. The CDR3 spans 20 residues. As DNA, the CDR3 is TGTGCCAGCAGCCCAAAGGTCCGAGCGCACAGGGGCTCCTATAATTCACCCCTCCACTTT. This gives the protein CASSPKVRAHRGSYNSPLHF.

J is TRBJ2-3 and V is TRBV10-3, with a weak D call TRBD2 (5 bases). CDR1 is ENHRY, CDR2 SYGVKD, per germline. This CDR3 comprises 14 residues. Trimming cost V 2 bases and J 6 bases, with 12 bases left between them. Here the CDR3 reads CAISERGSRDTQYF. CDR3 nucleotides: TGTGCCATCAGTGAGCGGGGTTCCAGGGATACGCAGTATTTT.

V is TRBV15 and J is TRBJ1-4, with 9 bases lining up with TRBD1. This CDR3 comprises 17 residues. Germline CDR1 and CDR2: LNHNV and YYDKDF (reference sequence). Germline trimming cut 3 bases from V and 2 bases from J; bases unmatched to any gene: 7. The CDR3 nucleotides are TGTGCCACCAGCAGGGGCGACAGGGGGTCGACTAATGAAAAACTGTTTTTT. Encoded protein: CATSRGDRGSTNEKLFF.

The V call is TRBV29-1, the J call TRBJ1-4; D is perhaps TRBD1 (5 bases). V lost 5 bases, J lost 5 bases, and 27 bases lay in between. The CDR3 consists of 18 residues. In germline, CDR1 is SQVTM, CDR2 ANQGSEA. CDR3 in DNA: TGCAGCGTTCTGGCAGGGTCTAGGCCCAAATATGGGAATGAAAAACTGTTTTTT. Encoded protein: CSVLAGSRPKYGNEKLFF.